These 14 T cell receptor beta chains share one sample of origin, sequenced in a study of T cells in Graves' hyperthyroidism and ophthalmopathy. Amplification targeted TCR beta CDR3 regions from RNA transcripts. Using the HTBI primer set, a first-round RT-PCR was run on the TCR CDR3. MiXCR was run by TCRdb on the multiplex PCR reads, yielding one entry per CDR3 protein. The sample shows roughly 600,000 distinct CDR3 sequences, approximately 15% of them seen only once. Material for sequencing was blood. These receptors came from a woman in her 50s with Graves' ophthalmopathy.

This clonotype has a count of ten or more. The V gene is TRBV2, the J gene TRBJ2-3, with D unresolved. Trimming shortened V by 6 bases and J by 2 bases, and 18 bases separated the two germline ends. CDR3 length equals 16 residues. Germline CDR1 and CDR2: SNHLY and FYNNEI. In nucleotides, the CDR3 is TGTGCCAGCAGGGACGGGCAGAAACCAGCCACAGATACGCAGTATTTT. It encodes CASRDGQKPATDTQYF.

Here the CDR3 reads CASRTGTGRTYGYTF. CDR3 sequence (DNA): TGTGCCAGCAGGACCGGGACAGGGAGGACCTATGGCTACACCTTC. The chain recombines TRBV6-1 with TRBJ1-2; 9 nucleotides line up with TRBD1. This CDR3 has 15 residues. The V and J ends lost 6 bases and 4 bases, in that order; junction bases with no gene match: 9. CDR1 and CDR2 from the germline V gene are MNHNS and SASEGT.

This clonotype showed up many times. The gene calls are TRBV24-1 and TRBJ2-3; D is perhaps TRBD2 (5 bases). V lost 4 bases to trimming and J lost 0 bases, with 13 bases between them. This CDR3 has 16 residues. Germline CDR1 and CDR2: KGHDR and SFDVKD. In DNA form, the CDR3 reads TGTGCCACCAGTGACCAAAGACGGACTAGCACAGATACGCAGTATTTT. It specifies CATSDQRRTSTDTQYF.

This clonotype was seen ten or more times. This chain connects TRBV5-1 to TRBJ2-3; D is possibly TRBD2 (6 bases). The V gene's germline CDR1 is SGHRS and CDR2 YFSETQ. V gave up 5 bases and J gave up 4 bases, with 17 bases separating them. This CDR3 has 15 amino acids. The CDR3 DNA sequence: TGCGCCAGCAGTTCTCTAGCGAAATCCGCAGATACGCAGTATTTT. It codes for CASSSLAKSADTQYF.

This clonotype came up many times. The genes are TRBV28 and TRBJ1-1, with unresolved D. CDR1 is MDHEN, CDR2 SYDVKM, per germline. The CDR3 is 12 amino acids. V was pared by 5 bases and J by 7 bases, with 11 bases between. CDR3 loop: CASSPPGFEAFF. As DNA, the CDR3 is TGTGCCAGCAGTCCCCCGGGTTTTGAAGCTTTCTTT.

This clonotype came up many times. The gene calls are TRBV5-1 and TRBJ2-2, with D possibly being TRBD2 (6 bases). The CDR3 runs to 15 residues. The V end was cut by 2 bases, the J end by 2 bases, with 10 bases between. The germline gives CDR1 SGHRS, CDR2 YFSETQ. The CDR3: CASSFLASNTGELFF. The CDR3, as DNA: TGCGCCAGCAGCTTTCTAGCGAGTAACACCGGGGAGCTGTTTTTT.

This chain connects TRBV19 to TRBJ1-5, with D possibly being TRBD1 (5 bases). This CDR3 comprises 15 residues. CDR1 is LNHDA and CDR2 is SQIVND in the germline V gene (reference sequence). V dropped 3 bases and J dropped 0 bases, with 9 bases sitting between them. CDR3: CASSMGGGSNQPQHF. CDR3 sequence (DNA): TGTGCCAGTAGTATGGGGGGGGGTAGCAATCAGCCCCAGCATTTT.

This clonotype was seen just once. The chain is built from TRBV4-2 and TRBJ1-6; the D gene is possibly TRBD1 (5 bases). Trimming took 1 base from V and 12 from J, leaving 28 bases between them. The CDR3 consists of 19 residues. CDR1 LGHNA and CDR2 YNFKEQ come from the germline V gene. The CDR3 DNA is TGTGCCAGCAGCCAAGTATTAATGGCCCAGGCTAAAGGTCAGGGACCCCTCCACTTT. Amino acid sequence: CASSQVLMAQAKGQGPLHF.

In this sample, this clonotype turned up a few times. One end of the junction is discordant with germline, which a read error may explain. The chain is built from TRBV7-7 and TRBJ2-1; D gene unclear. This CDR3 has 13 amino acids. CDR1 and CDR2 from the germline V gene are SSHAT and FNYEAQ (reference sequence). The CDR3 DNA sequence: TGTGCTAGCAGCTTATGGTCGGGTAGTGAGCAGTTCTTC. Protein sequence: CASSLWSGSEQFF.

This clonotype was counted only a few times. The chain is built from TRBV7-9 and TRBJ2-1; a weak D match, TRBD2 (5 bases). V gave up 5 bases and J gave up 6 bases, with 14 bases separating them. CDR3 length: 14 residues. Germline-derived CDR1 and CDR2 are SEHNR and FQNEAQ (reference sequence). Here the CDR3 reads CASSVPSFGNEQFF. Here the CDR3 DNA reads TGTGCCAGCAGCGTCCCTAGCTTTGGCAATGAGCAGTTCTTC.

This clonotype was picked up a small number of times. V usage is TRBV6-2 or TRBV6-3 and J usage is TRBJ2-7; no firm D call. CDR3 length: 13 residues. Trimming stripped 3 bases from V and 4 bases from J, with 10 bases between. Germline V gene data show CDR1 as MNHEY and CDR2 as SVGEGT. This CDR3 reads CASSYEHRYEQYF. The CDR3 bases are TGTGCCAGCAGTTATGAGCACCGTTACGAGCAGTACTTC.

This clonotype was counted a few times. J is TRBJ2-2 and V is TRBV20-1, with D hard to call. This CDR3 is 13 amino acids long. The germline V gene has CDR1 DFQATT and CDR2 SNEGSKA (reference sequence). V lost 7 bases, J lost 6 bases, and 15 bases lay in between. CDR3 protein: CSVPRPGPGELFF. The CDR3 bases are TGCAGTGTACCAAGACCCGGGCCCGGGGAGCTGTTTTTT.

This clonotype came up many times. The chain links TRBV27 to TRBJ2-1, with TRBD2 matching 15 bases. Germline CDR1 MNHEY, CDR2 SMNVEV (reference sequence). V gave up 5 bases and J gave up 11 bases; unmatched junction bases: 7. CDR3 size: 15 residues. The CDR3, as DNA: TGTGCCAGCAGTCTAGGACTAGCGGGAGGGTCTCAGCAGTTCTTC. This encodes CASSLGLAGGSQQFF.

This clonotype occurred many times. The chain couples TRBV18 to TRBJ2-1, with D perhaps TRBD1 (6 bases). CDR1 KGHSH and CDR2 LQKENI come from the germline V gene. V was trimmed by 3 bases and J by 10 bases, leaving 19 bases between them. CDR3 length equals 15 residues. CDR3 protein: CASSPQEQGLSEQFF. The CDR3 DNA follows: TGTGCCAGCTCACCGCAGGAACAGGGTTTGAGCGAGCAGTTCTTC.